Sequencing of this TCR beta chain was carried out in a study of shared clonotypes between healthy human individuals. Study observations and caveats: Several donors held about 5% of naive CD4 clonotypes in common. Though the depth was large, rarefaction showed that sorted-subset sequencing was incomplete.

This CDR3 contains 18 residues. CDR1 and CDR2 (germline): SEHNR, FQNEAQ (reference sequence). The V segment lost 1 base and the J segment 3 bases; nucleotides outside the gene matches: 11. Regarding this clone: Its antigen is undetermined.

Genomic DNA per cell subset filled all wells of several immunoSEQ plates. Produced via immunoSEQ multiplex PCR; TCRdb's table is partial and in-frame only. This table has a few million clones, approximately 95% appearing once. Sample: naive CD4+ T cells from PBMCs. Subset here: CD45RA+ positively selected. The chain carries TRBV7-9 and TRBJ1-5; 8 nucleotides agree with TRBD1. The clonotype originates from a man aged 18 to 29 in good health. Some clones in this sample may be carry-over from other donors' samples. CDR3 nucleotides: TGTGCCAGCAGCTTAGTATCCGAGACAGGGGAGAACAATCAGCCCCAGCATTTT. Translated, it gives CASSLVSETGENNQPQHF.